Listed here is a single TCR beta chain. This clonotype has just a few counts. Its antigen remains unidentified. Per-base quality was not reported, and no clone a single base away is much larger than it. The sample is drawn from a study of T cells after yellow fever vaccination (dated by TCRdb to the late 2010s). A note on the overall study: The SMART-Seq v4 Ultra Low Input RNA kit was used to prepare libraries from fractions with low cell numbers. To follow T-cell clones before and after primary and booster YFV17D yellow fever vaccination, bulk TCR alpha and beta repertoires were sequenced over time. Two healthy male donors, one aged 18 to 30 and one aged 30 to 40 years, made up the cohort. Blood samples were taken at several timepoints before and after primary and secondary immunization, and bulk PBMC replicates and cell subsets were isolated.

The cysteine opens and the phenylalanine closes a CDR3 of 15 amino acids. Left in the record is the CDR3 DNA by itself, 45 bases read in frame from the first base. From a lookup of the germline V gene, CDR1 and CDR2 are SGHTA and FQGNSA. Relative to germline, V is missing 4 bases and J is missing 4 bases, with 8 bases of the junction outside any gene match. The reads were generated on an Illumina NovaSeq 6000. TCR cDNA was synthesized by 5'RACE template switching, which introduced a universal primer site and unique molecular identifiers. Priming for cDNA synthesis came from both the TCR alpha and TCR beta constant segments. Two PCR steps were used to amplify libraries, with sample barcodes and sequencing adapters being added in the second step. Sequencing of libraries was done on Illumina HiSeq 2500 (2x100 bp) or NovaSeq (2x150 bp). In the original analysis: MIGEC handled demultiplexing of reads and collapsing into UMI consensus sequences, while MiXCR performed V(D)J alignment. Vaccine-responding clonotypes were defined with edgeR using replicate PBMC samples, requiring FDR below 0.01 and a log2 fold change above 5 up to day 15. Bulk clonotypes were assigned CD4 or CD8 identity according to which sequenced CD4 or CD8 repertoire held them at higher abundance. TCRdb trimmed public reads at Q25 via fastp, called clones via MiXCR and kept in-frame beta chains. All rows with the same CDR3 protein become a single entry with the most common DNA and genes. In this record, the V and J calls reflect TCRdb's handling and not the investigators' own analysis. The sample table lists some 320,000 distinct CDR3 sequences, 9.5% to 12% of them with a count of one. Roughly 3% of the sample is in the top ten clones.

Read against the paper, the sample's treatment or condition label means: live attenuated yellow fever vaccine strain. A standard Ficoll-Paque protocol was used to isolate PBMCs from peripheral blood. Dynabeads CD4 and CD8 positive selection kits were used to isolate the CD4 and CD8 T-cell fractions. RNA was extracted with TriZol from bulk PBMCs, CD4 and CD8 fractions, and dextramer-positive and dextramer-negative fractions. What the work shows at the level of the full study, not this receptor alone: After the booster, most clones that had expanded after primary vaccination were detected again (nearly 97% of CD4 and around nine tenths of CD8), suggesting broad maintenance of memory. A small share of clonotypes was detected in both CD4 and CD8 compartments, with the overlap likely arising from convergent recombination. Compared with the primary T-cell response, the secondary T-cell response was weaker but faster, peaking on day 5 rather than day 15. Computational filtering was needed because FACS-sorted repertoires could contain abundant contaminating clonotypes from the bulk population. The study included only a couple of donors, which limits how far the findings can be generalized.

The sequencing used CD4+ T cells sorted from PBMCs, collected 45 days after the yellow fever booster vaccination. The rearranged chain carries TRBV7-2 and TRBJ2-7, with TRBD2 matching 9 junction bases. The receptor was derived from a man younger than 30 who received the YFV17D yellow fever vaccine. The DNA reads TGTGCCAGCAGCTCCGAGCGGGGGGCCCTGTACGAGCAGTACTTC. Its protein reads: CASSSERGALYEQYF.